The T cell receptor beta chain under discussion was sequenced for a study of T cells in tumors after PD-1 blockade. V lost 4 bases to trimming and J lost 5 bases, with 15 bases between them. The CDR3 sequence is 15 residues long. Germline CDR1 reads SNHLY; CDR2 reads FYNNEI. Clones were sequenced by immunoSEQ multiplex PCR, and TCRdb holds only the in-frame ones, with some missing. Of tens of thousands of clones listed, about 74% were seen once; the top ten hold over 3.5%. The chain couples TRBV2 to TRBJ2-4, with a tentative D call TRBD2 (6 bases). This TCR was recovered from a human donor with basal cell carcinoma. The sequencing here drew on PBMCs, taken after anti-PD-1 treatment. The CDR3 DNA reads TGTGCCAGCAGTGTTGGGGGAGGACTGGAAAACATTCAGTACTTC. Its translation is CASSVGGGLENIQYF.